The 13 T cell receptor beta chains given below trace back to one sample, sequenced in a study of blood T cell repertoires in COVID-19. Assay: immunoSEQ multiplex PCR; the TCRdb copy retains only in-frame clones and omits some. In the table there are more than 150,000 clones, about 89% of which are singletons. Sequencing input: peripheral blood. The receptors were gathered from a man aged 60 to 69 with acute or convalescent COVID-19.

This chain uses TRBV28 with TRBJ1-6, with a weak D call TRBD1 (5 bases). The CDR3 consists of 14 residues. Trimming left V 4 bases short and J 10 bases short, with 14 bases between. CDR1 is MDHEN and CDR2 is SYDVKM in the germline V gene. This chain's CDR3 is CASSWGVGGSPLHF. CDR3 coding DNA: TGTGCCAGCAGTTGGGGGGTAGGCGGATCACCCCTCCACTTT. The full variable domain, its missing parts supplied by reference TRBV28 and TRBJ1-6, is DVKVTQSSRYLVKRTGEKVFLECVQDMDHENMFWYRQDPGLGLRLIYFSYDVKMKEKGDIPEGYSVSREKKERFSLILESASTNQTSMYLCASSWGVGGSPLHFGNGTRLTVT.

The chain has TRBV10-2 and TRBJ1-2; D not certain. Germline V gives CDR1 WSHSY, CDR2 SAAADI. Trimming stripped 2 bases from V and 2 bases from J, with 9 bases between. This CDR3 is built from 14 residues. The CDR3 DNA reads as TGCGCCAGCAGTGAGGGTGGTCAGAACTATGGCTACACCTTC. It yields the protein CASSEGGQNYGYTF.

The chain joins TRBV5-6 to TRBJ1-3; weak D call: TRBD1 (6 bases). V lost 5 bases to trimming and J lost 7 bases, with 16 bases between them. CDR1 and CDR2 (germline): SGHDT, YYEEEE. The CDR3 runs 14 residues. The CDR3 DNA sequence: TGTGCCAGCAGTCGGGACACCGCCGGGAACACCATATATTTT. It is translated as CASSRDTAGNTIYF.

The genes are TRBV6-5 and TRBJ2-3; D is ambiguous. The V and J ends lost 2 bases and 2 bases respectively, with 5 bases between them. The germline CDR1 and CDR2 sequences are MNHEY and SVGAGI. The CDR3 extends over 13 amino acids. The CDR3 bases are TGTGCCAGCAGTTACAGCTCCACAGATACGCAGTATTTT. Protein sequence: CASSYSSTDTQYF.

The chain recombines TRBV23-1 with TRBJ1-6, with no clear D. TRBV23-1 is marked as an open reading frame, function uncertain. The V gene lost 0 bases and the J gene lost 6 bases, with 21 bases spanning the gap. The CDR3 totals 19 residues. CDR3 sequence (DNA): TGCGCCAGCAGTCAATCAACCGGGGATCAGAGGATGAGTAATTCACCCCTCCACTTT. The encoded protein is CASSQSTGDQRMSNSPLHF.

The J gene is TRBJ2-3, the V gene TRBV19; 16 nucleotides line up with TRBD2. Unmatched junction bases numbered 6, after V lost 3 bases and J lost 0 bases. Germline V gene data show CDR1 as LNHDA and CDR2 as SQIVND (reference sequence). CDR3 length: 19 amino acids. The CDR3 bases are TGTGCCAGTAGTATGGGACTAGCGGGGGGGCACTCAAGCACAGATACGCAGTATTTT. This sequence encodes CASSMGLAGGHSSTDTQYF.

The chain uses TRBV27 and TRBJ2-1; tentatively, D is TRBD2 (5 bases). V lost 6 bases and J lost 8, with 23 bases in between. The CDR3 runs 16 residues. CDR1 is MNHEY, CDR2 SMNVEV, per germline (reference sequence). The CDR3 reads CASRRAFGLFEDEQFF. In DNA, the CDR3 is TGTGCCAGCAGGCGAGCTTTTGGACTCTTCGAGGATGAGCAGTTCTTC.

The CDR3 DNA reads as TGTGCCAGCAGTGGACTCCGGGACAGGGGGCTAAATGAGCAGTTCTTC. It translates to CASSGLRDRGLNEQFF. The chain is built from TRBV2 and TRBJ2-1; 12 positions agree with TRBD1. The CDR3 spans 16 residues. Germline V gives CDR1 SNHLY, CDR2 FYNNEI. After removal of 4 bases from V and 7 bases from J, the junction contained 8 bases not matched to a gene.

The genes are TRBV15 and TRBJ2-7; a weak D match, TRBD1 (5 bases). The CDR3 extends over 15 amino acids. Germline V CDR1 and CDR2: LNHNV, YYDKDF (reference sequence). V shed 0 bases and J shed 1 base, with 10 bases lying between them. This CDR3 reads CATSRDFRDSYEQYF. CDR3 nucleotides: TGTGCCACCAGCAGAGATTTCAGGGATTCCTACGAGCAGTACTTC.

The rearrangement uses TRBV7-2 and TRBJ1-5; D unresolved. V lost 3 bases and J lost 0, with 9 bases in between. CDR3 length: 15 residues. From germline, CDR1 is SGHTA and CDR2 FQGNSA. The CDR3 is CASSLSSNSNQPQHF. The CDR3 bases are TGTGCCAGCAGCTTGTCCTCTAATAGCAATCAGCCCCAGCATTTT.

The genes are TRBV5-6 and TRBJ1-5; a weak D match, TRBD1 (6 bases). CDR3 length equals 15 residues. V was cut by 4 bases and J by 7 bases, with 18 bases left in between. In germline, CDR1 is SGHDT, CDR2 YYEEEE. Here the CDR3 DNA reads TGTGCCAGCAGCGCTTACAGGGCCCGCGGACAGCCCCAGCATTTT. This sequence encodes CASSAYRARGQPQHF.

The chain couples TRBV4-1 to TRBJ2-2; TRBD2 matches at 13 bases. The CDR3 sequence is 15 residues long. Trimming took 1 base from V and 7 from J; bases not matched to a gene: 0. CDR1 MGHRA and CDR2 YSYEKL come from the germline V gene. The CDR3 region is CASSQGLAGGGELFF. CDR3 DNA: TGCGCCAGCAGCCAAGGACTAGCGGGGGGCGGGGAGCTGTTTTTT.

This rearrangement joins TRBV24-1 to TRBJ1-6, with TRBD1 identical over 9 bases. Per germline, CDR1 KGHDR and CDR2 SFDVKD. V trimming: 9 bases; J trimming: 7 bases; junction bases outside the gene matches: 24. This CDR3 is built from 20 residues. The chain's CDR3 is CATESREGDRAASGNSPLHF. The CDR3 DNA reads as TGTGCCACCGAAAGTAGAGAGGGGGACAGGGCGGCCTCGGGGAATTCACCCCTCCACTTT.